The entry below gives a single T cell receptor (beta chain) sequence along with its context. No cognate antigen has been identified for it. No qualities accompany the bases; no much larger clone lies one base away. Participants in the prospective study were enrolled through a virtual design, were aged about 18 to 90 years, and lived in 20 to 30 United States geographic areas. In the prospective study, participants were assigned to cohorts based on the clinical history participants reported in a screening survey and a study questionnaire. Exposed participants were defined as having been in contact with someone with a PCR-confirmed or clinician-diagnosed COVID-19 case within 2 weeks of study entry. In the prospective study, mobile phlebotomists collected whole blood, serum and a nasopharyngeal or oropharyngeal swab from each participant. Participants in the prospective study had the option to provide additional blood draws and questionnaires over a roughly 2-month period. Before DNA extraction, blood samples from the prospective study were shipped at room temperature or frozen.

These data belong to a study of blood T cell repertoires in COVID-19 (TCRdb year 2020). About the full investigation: Samples covering the acute and convalescent phases of COVID-19 were provided by collaborators in the United States, Italy and Spain. The dataset comprised deeply sampled blood TCRbeta repertoires from subjects exposed to, actively infected with, or recovered from COVID-19. Nearly every sample came with metadata listing a de-identified subject ID, COVID-19 status, age in years and sex. Samples came from the ongoing ImmuneRACE study (first 160 participants) plus 1,254 subjects from 6 global collaborators. The material from the prospective study consisted of cDNA or gDNA derived from T cells, B-cell-depleted T cells, or PBMCs. The repertoires were released in a freely available public database intended as a resource for research on the immune response to SARS-CoV-2. Where HLA class I and class II types were available, the types were taken from metadata supplied by the sample provider, not from assay-based typing.

From the cysteine up to the phenylalanine, the CDR3 has a length of 17 residues. Solely the CDR3 DNA is kept, with 51 bases framed from the first base. The germline V gene (reference sequence) gives CDR1 as SEHNR and CDR2 as FQNEAQ. V lost 2 bases and J lost 1 base, and the count of bases not matched to a germline gene is 9. TCRbeta CDR3 regions were amplified from genomic DNA using the immunoSEQ Assay, a bias-controlled multiplex PCR. The authors' analysis ran thus. The number of nucleated cells in each sample was estimated from the amplification of reference gene primers within the assay. To quantify the absolute abundance of each unique TCRbeta CDR3 rearrangement, sequence reads were collapsed and filtered. Productive Simpson clonality was computed per sample as the square root of Simpson's diversity index over productive rearrangements. Not all clones reach the TCRdb copy of this immuneACCESS table, which keeps in-frame sequences only. Checked studies attribute under half of the gap to unresolved V genes and leave the rest unexplained. Clone size and V and J calls were adopted from that table, with D and trimming inferred from the DNA. The sample records 250,000 to 350,000 clones, approximately 89% of which are singletons. Jointly, the top ten make up less than 3% of the sample.

Results and caveats for the whole study, not just this receptor: The quantity of clinical and demographic metadata differed by source and by participant and was supplied without curation.

The sequence was obtained from a woman aged 45 to 65 who had been exposed to COVID-19. The sample was PBMCs or T cells enriched from blood (not recorded which). The V and J segments used are TRBV7-9 and TRBJ2-3; TRBD2 matches 7 bases in the middle. The DNA is as follows: TGTGCCAGCAGCTTACCCAATGCTAGCGGCCGCACAGATACGCAGTATTTT. Its amino acids are CASSLPNASGRTDTQYF.